Below, one TCR beta chain is given with its context. This clonotype appeared many times. What this receptor recognizes is not known. No quality values exist for individual bases; no much larger clone is one base distant. This record comes from a study of CD8 T cells in ankylosing spondylitis listed by TCRdb under 2017. Background for the entire study: The study set out to find disease-linked TCR variants by profiling T cell receptor beta repertoires in ankylosing spondylitis patients and healthy donors. The whole study cohort included 108 healthy donors and 20 to 30 ankylosing spondylitis patients. Peripheral blood samples were taken, and synovial fluid was additionally collected from ankylosing spondylitis patients.

The germline V gene (reference sequence) specifies LNHDA as CDR1 and SQIVND as CDR2. Trimming takes 3 bases from V and 7 bases from J, and the germline ends sit 13 bases apart. Taken from cysteine to phenylalanine, the CDR3 has 14 residues. The entry retains the CDR3 DNA only, 42 bases that are in frame from base 1. TCRdb records Illumina HiSeq 2500 as the sequencer. TCR beta libraries were prepared by quantitative 5'-RACE with molecular barcodes. The original pipeline was this. A new computational method based on a probabilistic model of VDJ rearrangement was used to identify disease-linked TCR variants. TCRdb reran the public reads through fastp at Q25 and MiXCR, keeping productive beta chains. Duplicate CDR3 protein sequences are folded into a single record with the most common DNA and genes. TCRdb, rather than the study authors, made the V and J calls. The sample table shows roughly 90,000 distinct CDR3 sequences, and approximately 9.6% are seen once. Together, the top ten hold approximately 30% of the sample.

The paper as a whole reports these results and caveats: A TCR beta motif of several highly homologous amino acid variants appeared characteristic of blood from ankylosing spondylitis patients. According to the report, matched synovial fluid samples from ankylosing spondylitis patients were significantly enriched for the disease-linked clones. The disease-linked clones had a CD8+ phenotype and were found at relatively low frequencies in peripheral blood. Some motif variants had previously been reported in the synovial fluid and blood of reactive arthritis patients, which suggests shared mechanisms of disease initiation.

The sample was blood, either unsorted or a sorted T cell fraction (not recorded which). This chain is built from TRBV19 and TRBJ2-1; TRBD1 is possibly the D segment (5 matching bases). The source of this sequence is a male donor with ankylosing spondylitis. The DNA sequence reads TGTGCCAGTAGTATCGTGACAGTCCCGAATGAGCAGTTCTTC. It is translated as CASSIVTVPNEQFF.